This TCR beta chain emerged from a study of blood T cell repertoires in COVID-19 (dated by TCRdb to about 2020). Broadly, across the study: Collaborator samples came from the United States, Italy and Spain and covered acute and convalescent phases of COVID-19. The prospective study material was composed of cDNA or gDNA derived from T cells, B-cell-depleted T cells, or PBMCs. Deeply sampled blood TCRbeta repertoires from subjects exposed to, actively infected with, or recovered from COVID-19 were included in the dataset. The repertoires were made available in a free public database intended to serve as a resource for research on the immune response to SARS-CoV-2. The samples were drawn from the first 160 participants of the ongoing ImmuneRACE study and from some 1,300 subjects provided by 6 global collaborators. Nearly every sample came with metadata listing a de-identified subject ID, COVID-19 status, age in years and sex. HLA class I and class II types, where available, came from metadata supplied by the sample provider rather than from assay-based typing.

The immunoSEQ Assay, a bias-controlled multiplex PCR, was used to amplify TCRbeta CDR3 regions from genomic DNA. The published analysis was carried out like this. Within the assay, amplification of reference gene primers was used to estimate how many nucleated cells each sample contained. To quantify the absolute abundance of each unique TCRbeta CDR3 rearrangement, sequence reads were collapsed and filtered. For each sample, productive Simpson clonality was calculated as the square root of Simpson's diversity index over productive rearrangements. Sourced from immuneACCESS, this table was stored by TCRdb with only in-frame sequences that have V and J called. A share of the clones is absent; for the studies checked, an unresolved V gene accounts for under half, and the remainder has no known explanation. For V, J and clone size, that table is used; D and trimming come from the DNA. In this sample the table shows approximately 210,000 clones, 82% of which occur a single time. The top ten constitute less than 4% of the sample.

The full study reports these points: Clinical and demographic metadata were provided uncurated, with the amount varying by source and participant.

Whole blood was collected in K2EDTA tubes by collaborating institutions according to the institutions' own protocols. For TCRbeta analysis, collaborator samples were shipped as frozen whole blood, as isolated PBMCs, or as DNA extracted from either sample type. For this clone: Its target antigen remains unknown. Within one base of it there is no much larger clone, and no base qualities were kept.

From the cysteine up to the phenylalanine, the CDR3 has a length of 14 residues. Just the 42-base CDR3 DNA is kept, in frame starting at base 1. For CDR1 and CDR2, the germline V gene lists KGHDR and SFDVKD. Trimming removed 7 bases from V and 12 bases from J; the gene matches leave 10 bases unexplained. Recombination linked TRBV24-1 to TRBJ2-6, with 8 middle bases fitting TRBD1. This TCR came from an elderly woman with acute or convalescent COVID-19. The sequencing input was peripheral blood. DNA sequence: TGTGCCACCAGCGGACAGGGATACCCCGGCGTCCTGACTTTC. Its protein reads: CATSGQGYPGVLTF.